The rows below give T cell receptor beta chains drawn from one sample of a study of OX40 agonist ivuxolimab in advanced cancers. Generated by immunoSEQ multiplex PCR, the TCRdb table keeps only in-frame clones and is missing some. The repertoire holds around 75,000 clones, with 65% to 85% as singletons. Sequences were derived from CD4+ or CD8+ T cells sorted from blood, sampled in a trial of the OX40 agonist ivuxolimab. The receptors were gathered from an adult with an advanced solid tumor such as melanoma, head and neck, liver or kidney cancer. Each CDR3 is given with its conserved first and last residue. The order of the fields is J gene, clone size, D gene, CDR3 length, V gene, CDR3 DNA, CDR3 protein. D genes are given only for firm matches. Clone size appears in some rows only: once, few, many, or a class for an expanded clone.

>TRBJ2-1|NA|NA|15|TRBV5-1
TGCGCCAGCAGCTTGGAGCAGGGCCCTTACAATGAGCAGTTCTTC
CASSLEQGPYNEQFF
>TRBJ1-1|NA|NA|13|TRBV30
TGTGCCGGGTCCCGGCAGCGGAACACTGAAGCTTTCTTT
CAGSRQRNTEAFF
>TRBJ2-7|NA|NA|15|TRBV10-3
TGTGCCATCAGTGAGTCGGGGGACACGTACTACGAGCAGTACTTC
CAISESGDTYYEQYF
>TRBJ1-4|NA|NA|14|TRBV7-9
TGTGCCAGCAGCTTGGGGCAGGGTTATGAAAAACTGTTTTTT
CASSLGQGYEKLFF
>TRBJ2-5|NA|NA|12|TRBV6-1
TGTGCCAGCAGATCACAGGGCGTGACCCAGTACTTC
CASRSQGVTQYF
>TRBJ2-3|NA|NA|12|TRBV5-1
TGCGCCAGCAGGCTGGGGACAGATACGCAGTATTTT
CASRLGTDTQYF
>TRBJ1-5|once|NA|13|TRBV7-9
TGTGCCAGCAGCTTAGATAGCAATCAGCCCCAGCATTTT
CASSLDSNQPQHF
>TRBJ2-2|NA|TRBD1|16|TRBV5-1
TGCGCCAGCAGCTTGGGAGACAGGGTGGACACCGGGGAGCTGTTTTTT
CASSLGDRVDTGELFF
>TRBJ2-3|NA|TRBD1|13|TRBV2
TGTGCCAGCGGGACAGGGGGAACAGATACGCAGTATTTT
CASGTGGTDTQYF
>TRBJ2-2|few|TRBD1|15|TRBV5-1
TGCGCCAGCAGCTCGACAGGGGACGGCACCGGGGAGCTGTTTTTT
CASSSTGDGTGELFF
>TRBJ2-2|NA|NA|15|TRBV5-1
TGCGCCAGCAGCCCTAGAGCCGGACAGACCGGGGAGCTGTTTTTT
CASSPRAGQTGELFF
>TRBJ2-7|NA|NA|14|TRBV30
TGTGCCTGGAGTCTGGACTCGGCGGGGAACGAGCAGTACTTC
CAWSLDSAGNEQYF
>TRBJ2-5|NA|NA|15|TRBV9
TGTGCCAGCAGCCCCCGAATAGGAAGTGAAGAGACCCAGTACTTC
CASSPRIGSEETQYF
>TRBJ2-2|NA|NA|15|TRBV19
TGTGCCAGTAGGGCAGGCGGGGGCAACACCGGGGAGCTGTTTTTT
CASRAGGGNTGELFF
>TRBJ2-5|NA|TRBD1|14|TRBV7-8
TGTGCCAGCAGCTACGGGACAGTCCAAGAGACCCAGTACTTC
CASSYGTVQETQYF
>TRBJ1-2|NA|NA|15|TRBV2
TGTGCCAGCAGTACTCAGGGAGGGGGGAGTGGTGGCTACACCTTC
CASSTQGGGSGGYTF
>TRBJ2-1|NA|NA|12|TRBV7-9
TGTGCCAGCAGCTTAACTGACCGTGAGCAGTTCTTC
CASSLTDREQFF
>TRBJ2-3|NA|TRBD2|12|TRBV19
TGTGCCACGAGCGGGGGAACAGATACGCAGTATTTT
CATSGGTDTQYF
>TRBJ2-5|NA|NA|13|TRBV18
TGTGCCAGCTCGTCCGGGAGCCAAGAGACCCAGTACTTC
CASSSGSQETQYF
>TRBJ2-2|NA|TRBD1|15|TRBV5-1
TGCGCCAGCAGCCGTGACAGGGGACGGACCGGGGAGCTGTTTTTT
CASSRDRGRTGELFF
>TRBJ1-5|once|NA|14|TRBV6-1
TGTGCCAGTGGTGAGTACCCGAGCAATCAGCCCCAGCATTTT
CASGEYPSNQPQHF
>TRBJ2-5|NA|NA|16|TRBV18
TGTGCCAGCTCACCACGTTTAGCAGCGGCCCAAGAGACCCAGTACTTC
CASSPRLAAAQETQYF
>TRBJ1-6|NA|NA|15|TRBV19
TGTGCCAGTAGTATAGATGGGACTGGTAATTCACCCCTCCACTTT
CASSIDGTGNSPLHF
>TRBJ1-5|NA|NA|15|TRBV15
TGTGCCACCAGCAGAGCCCTAAGGGGTGATCAGCCCCAGCATTTT
CATSRALRGDQPQHF
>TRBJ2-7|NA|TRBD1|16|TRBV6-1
TGTGCCAGCAGTGAGGAGACAGGGGGCGCCTCCTACGAGCAGTACTTC
CASSEETGGASYEQYF
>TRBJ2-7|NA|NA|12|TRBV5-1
TGCGCCAGCAGCCAGGGCTCAAGGGAGCAGTACTTC
CASSQGSREQYF
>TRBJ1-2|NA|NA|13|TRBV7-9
TGTGCCAGCAGCACCGGAGGGATGGGGGGCTACACCTTC
CASSTGGMGGYTF
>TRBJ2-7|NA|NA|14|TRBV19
TGTGCCAGTAGTAGCCGGGACCTTGGATACGAGCAGTACTTC
CASSSRDLGYEQYF
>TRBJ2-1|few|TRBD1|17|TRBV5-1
TGCGCCAGCAGAATAGGACAGGGGGCTCCTCTAGCGAATGAGCAGTTCTTC
CASRIGQGAPLANEQFF
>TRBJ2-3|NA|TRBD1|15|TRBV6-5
TGTGCCAGCAGCCCCACGTCCACAGGGGGAGATACGCAGTATTTT
CASSPTSTGGDTQYF
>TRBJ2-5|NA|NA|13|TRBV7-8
TGTGCCAGCAGCTGGGGTCGGGAAGAGACCCAGTACTTC
CASSWGREETQYF
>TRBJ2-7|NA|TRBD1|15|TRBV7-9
TGTGCCAGCAGCCGCGGACAGGGGAGCTCCTACGAGCAGTACTTC
CASSRGQGSSYEQYF
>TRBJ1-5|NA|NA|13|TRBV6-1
TGTGCCAGCAGTGAAGCCGGAGGGGCCCCCCAGCATTTT
CASSEAGGAPQHF